Shown below are 21 T cell receptor beta chains from a single sample sequenced in a study of response to subunit inactivated influenza vaccine. TCRdb processed the RT-PCR reads anew with MiXCR; each CDR3 protein has one entry. The top ten clones hold roughly 10% of a sample with over 750,000 distinct CDR3 sequences, 21% of them seen once. Sequencing was performed on PBMCs from blood, taken about 5 days after vaccination. These receptors came from a man aged 45-60 years who received an inactivated influenza vaccine.

This clonotype appeared many times. This chain links TRBV20-1 with TRBJ2-5; D possibly corresponds to TRBD2 (6 bases). V lost 7 bases and J 5 bases, leaving 20 bases between the germline ends. CDR1 and CDR2 from the germline V gene are DFQATT and SNEGSKA (reference sequence). The CDR3 extends over 14 amino acids. The CDR3 coding sequence is TGCAGTGAAGCAGCGGGTCCTGAGGGGGAGACCCAGTACTTC. This encodes CSEAAGPEGETQYF.

The chain links TRBV20-1 to TRBJ2-2, with 9 bases identical to TRBD1. Germline V gene lookup returns CDR1 DFQATT and CDR2 SNEGSKA (reference sequence). The V gene end was trimmed by 2 bases and the J gene end by 5 bases; junction bases not matched to a gene: 3. The CDR3 covers 14 residues. The CDR3: CSARRDRVTGELFF. The DNA of the CDR3 is TGCAGTGCTAGAAGGGACAGGGTGACCGGGGAGCTGTTTTTT.

This clonotype was picked up a small number of times. The chain recombines TRBV5-1 with TRBJ2-3; D call uncertain. The CDR3 sequence is 14 residues long. CDR1 SGHRS and CDR2 YFSETQ come from the germline V gene. Trimming stripped 0 bases from V and 5 bases from J, with 10 bases between. The CDR3 sequence is CASSLEYFRDTQYF. Here the CDR3 DNA reads TGCGCCAGCAGCTTGGAGTACTTCCGAGATACGCAGTATTTT.

This clonotype was counted a few times. V is TRBV7-2 and J is TRBJ2-7; D is perhaps TRBD1 (5 bases). Trimming shortened V by 0 bases and J by 4 bases, and 7 bases separated the two germline ends. Germline V gives CDR1 SGHTA, CDR2 FQGNSA. There are 13 residues in the CDR3. The CDR3 spells CASSLAREYEQYF. CDR3 nucleotides: TGTGCCAGCAGCTTAGCCAGGGAATACGAGCAGTACTTC. Based on the CDR3 plus reference TRBV7-2 and TRBJ2-7, the full variable domain is GAGVSQSPSNKVTEKGKDVELRCDPISGHTALYWYRQSLGQGLEFLIYFQGNSAPDKSGLPSDRFSAERTGGSVSTLTIQRTQQEDSAVYLCASSLAREYEQYFGPGTRLTVT.

The chain is built from TRBV3-1 and TRBJ2-1; TRBD2 is a possible D gene (5 bases). The CDR3 loop spans 14 amino acids. Trimming stripped 3 bases from V and 12 bases from J, with 18 bases between. Germline-derived CDR1 and CDR2 are LGHDT and YNNKEL (reference sequence). The CDR3 DNA reads TGTGCCAGCAGCCACGAGCGAGGGATGCGACTGCAGTTCTTC. This codes for CASSHERGMRLQFF.

The J gene is TRBJ2-1, the V gene TRBV6-2 or TRBV6-3; tentatively, D is TRBD2 (6 bases). CDR1 and CDR2 from the germline V gene are MNHEY and SVGEGT. The V and J ends lost 2 bases and 15 bases respectively, with 14 bases between them. CDR3 length: 12 amino acids. The CDR3 coding sequence is TGTGCCAGCAGTTACGTGGCGGGGACGTGGTTCTTC. It specifies CASSYVAGTWFF.

The V and J genes are TRBV20-1 and TRBJ1-5; 7 bases agree with TRBD1. The CDR3 extends over 14 amino acids. The J segment lost 4 bases and the V segment lost 6 bases, leaving 9 bases of the junction unmatched. Per germline, CDR1 DFQATT and CDR2 SNEGSKA (reference sequence). CDR3: CSADSGTENQPQHF. CDR3 coding DNA: TGCAGTGCCGATTCAGGGACAGAAAATCAGCCCCAGCATTTT.

This clonotype has a handful of counts. V gene TRBV3-1 combines with J gene TRBJ2-2; 7 positions match TRBD2. CDR1 and CDR2 from the germline V gene are LGHDT and YNNKEL (reference sequence). V lost 2 bases and J lost 1; bases outside the gene matches: 4. The CDR3 loop spans 16 amino acids. The CDR3 DNA is TGTGCCAGCAGCCAACTAGCGGTGGGGAACACCGGGGAGCTGTTTTTT. This gives the protein CASSQLAVGNTGELFF.

This clonotype was picked up a small number of times. The rearrangement joins TRBV20-1 to TRBJ2-7, with TRBD1 as a possible D gene (6 bases). Per germline, CDR1 DFQATT and CDR2 SNEGSKA (reference sequence). The CDR3 consists of 14 residues. The germline V and J ends were trimmed by 2 bases and 0 bases, with 11 bases remaining between them. Written as DNA, the CDR3 is TGCAGTGCTAGACTTAGACAGGACTCCTACGAGCAGTACTTC. Translation gives CSARLRQDSYEQYF.

This clonotype was observed a handful of times. This chain joins TRBV7-2 and TRBJ2-1, with 13 nucleotides matching TRBD2. Trimming at V came to 5 bases and at J to 7 bases, leaving 8 bases not matched to a gene. There are 16 residues in the CDR3. The germline gives CDR1 SGHTA, CDR2 FQGNSA. CDR3 sequence: CASSLTGTSGANEQFF. The CDR3 DNA is TGTGCCAGCAGCCTCACCGGGACTAGCGGGGCTAATGAGCAGTTCTTC.

This clonotype was observed at least ten times. This chain connects TRBV9 to TRBJ2-1, with a possible D match to TRBD2 (6 bases). Trimming removed 4 bases from V and 3 bases from J, with 14 bases in between. This CDR3 spans 15 amino acids. Germline V CDR1 and CDR2: SGDLS, YYNGEE. The CDR3, as DNA: TGTGCCAGCAGCCCCGGGACTGGTTTCTACAATGAGCAGTTCTTC. It is translated as CASSPGTGFYNEQFF.

A few counts support this clonotype. CDR3 coding DNA: TGCAGTGCTAGTGAATACGTAAACACCGGGGAGCTGTTTTTT. This encodes CSASEYVNTGELFF. This chain connects TRBV20-1 to TRBJ2-2; D gene ambiguous. The V end lost 3 bases, the J end lost 2 bases, and 10 bases lay between the germline ends. Germline values: CDR1 DFQATT, CDR2 SNEGSKA (reference sequence). The CDR3 has 14 residues.

This clonotype was counted between two and nine times. The rearrangement links TRBV4-3 to TRBJ1-2; D not resolved. The CDR3 has 14 amino acids. V was cut by 0 bases and J by 7 bases, with 12 bases left in between. CDR1 is LGHNA and CDR2 is YSLEER in the germline V gene. As DNA, the CDR3 is TGCGCCAGCAGCCAAGAAGGGTCGAGGAGTGGCTACACCTTC. It specifies CASSQEGSRSGYTF.

This clonotype has just a few counts. The chain combines TRBV4-3 with TRBJ2-2; 9 positions match TRBD1. CDR3 length: 15 amino acids. From germline, CDR1 is LGHNA and CDR2 YSLEER. The V and J ends lost 4 bases and 5 bases, in that order; junction bases with no gene match: 5. The CDR3 sequence: CASSRYRGPTGELFF. In DNA form, the CDR3 reads TGCGCCAGCAGCCGCTACAGGGGGCCAACCGGGGAGCTGTTTTTT.

The chain links TRBV5-4 to TRBJ2-5; possible D gene TRBD2, 6 bases. The CDR3 totals 15 residues. V shed 0 bases and J shed 1 base, with 10 bases lying between them. Germline values: CDR1 SGHNT, CDR2 YYREEE (reference sequence). CDR3 sequence (DNA): TGTGCCAGCAGCTTGGCGGCGGGGAGCCAAGAGACCCAGTACTTC. Protein sequence: CASSLAAGSQETQYF.

This clonotype was detected a few times. The chain carries TRBV12-3 or TRBV12-4 and TRBJ2-7; either TRBD1 or TRBD2 may supply D (5 bases each). Deletions cut 4 bases from V and 2 bases from J, with 15 bases between. CDR3 length: 15 amino acids. The DNA for the CDR3 is TGTGCCAGCAGTTCCCGCGACATGGGGGCCTACGAGCAGTACTTC. The encoded protein is CASSSRDMGAYEQYF.

There are many counts of this clonotype. V and J are TRBV20-1 and TRBJ2-3; D gene uncertain. Trimming removed 5 bases from V and 2 bases from J, with 8 bases in between. This CDR3 has 12 amino acids. Germline V CDR1 and CDR2: DFQATT, SNEGSKA (reference sequence). CDR3 in DNA: TGCAGTGCTCAAAGGACCACAGATACGCAGTATTTT. Protein product: CSAQRTTDTQYF.

The chain joins TRBV4-3 to TRBJ2-3; D may correspond to TRBD1 or TRBD2 (5 bases each). CDR1 and CDR2 (germline): LGHNA, YSLEER. This CDR3 spans 15 amino acids. Trimming pared 1 base from V and 0 bases from J, leaving 8 bases between. CDR3 sequence: CASSQGGMSTDTQYF. CDR3 sequence (DNA): TGCGCCAGCAGCCAAGGGGGGATGAGCACAGATACGCAGTATTTT.

This clonotype has a single count. The chain recombines TRBV7-9 with TRBJ2-5; maybe TRBD2 (6 bases). Trimming took off 3 bases at V and 2 bases at J, with 16 bases between the two ends. The germline V gene has CDR1 SEHNR and CDR2 FQNEAQ (reference sequence). This CDR3 region has 16 residues. The CDR3: CASSFYGTQGQETQYF. CDR3 nucleotides: TGTGCCAGCAGCTTCTACGGGACTCAGGGACAAGAGACCCAGTACTTC.

A few counts support this clonotype. V and J are TRBV7-9 and TRBJ2-7; D is possibly TRBD2 (5 bases). CDR1 and CDR2 (germline): SEHNR, FQNEAQ (reference sequence). The V end was cut by 0 bases, the J end by 7 bases, with 7 bases between. The CDR3 consists of 12 residues. This chain's CDR3 is CASSLAGAEQYF. As DNA, the CDR3 is TGTGCCAGCAGCTTAGCGGGAGCTGAGCAGTACTTC.

The chain recombines TRBV6-1 with TRBJ2-7, with D possibly matching TRBD1 (6 bases). Germline V gives CDR1 MNHNS, CDR2 SASEGT. V dropped 6 bases and J dropped 3 bases, with 15 bases sitting between them. There are 14 residues in the CDR3. The CDR3: CASRPDRRSYEQYF. The DNA for the CDR3 is TGTGCCAGCAGACCTGACAGGCGAAGCTACGAGCAGTACTTC.